A single sample gave rise to the 27 T cell receptor beta chains below, sequenced in a study of T cells after yellow fever vaccination. Via MiXCR, TCRdb re-called the 5' RACE reads, giving one row per CDR3 protein. The sample includes 450,000 to 600,000 distinct CDR3 sequences, 17% of them seen just once. This sample comprised PBMCs, obtained around 5 days after the first yellow fever vaccination. These receptors came from a man aged 18 to 29 who received the YFV17D yellow fever vaccine.

This clonotype was counted a few times. The chain recombines TRBV5-1 with TRBJ1-4, with a tentative D call TRBD1 (5 bases). The ends were cut back, 0 bases at V and 8 bases at J, with 14 bases in the middle. The length of the CDR3 is 15 residues. The germline CDR1 and CDR2 sequences are SGHRS and YFSETQ. The chain's CDR3 is CASSLVGGSREKLFF. The CDR3, as DNA: TGCGCCAGCAGCTTGGTCGGGGGAAGCCGGGAAAAACTGTTTTTT.

The chain joins TRBV7-2 to TRBJ2-1, with TRBD1 matching over 7 bases. CDR1 and CDR2 from the germline V gene are SGHTA and FQGNSA. With 5 bases clipped from V and 5 bases from J, the junction kept 12 bases outside the gene matches. The CDR3 runs to 16 residues. The CDR3 DNA reads as TGTGCCAGCAGCCTCACGGCCGGGACAGTCCACAATGAGCAGTTCTTC. It translates to CASSLTAGTVHNEQFF.

This rearrangement joins TRBV18 to TRBJ1-6; possibly TRBD1 for D (6 bases). V lost 4 bases and J 5 bases, leaving 9 bases between the germline ends. Per germline, CDR1 KGHSH and CDR2 LQKENI. This CDR3 has 14 amino acids. The CDR3 DNA follows: TGTGCCAGCTCACGGGGGCAGAATAATTCACCCCTCCACTTT. This codes for CASSRGQNNSPLHF.

The J gene is TRBJ2-1, the V gene TRBV7-9; TRBD2 agrees at 11 bases. This CDR3 comprises 15 residues. The V gene's germline CDR1 is SEHNR and CDR2 FQNEAQ (reference sequence). Losses at the gene ends were 5 bases for V and 10 bases for J; bases not matched to a gene: 10. For the CDR3, the DNA is TGTGCCAGCAGCCCGACTAGCGGGGCTGTTTGGGAGCAGTTCTTC. As protein: CASSPTSGAVWEQFF. The variable domain in full, with the rest retrieved from reference TRBV7-9 and TRBJ2-1, is DTGVSQNPRHKITKRGQNVTFRCDPISEHNRLYWYRQTLGQGPEFLTYFQNEAQLEKSRLLSDRFSAERPKGSFSTLEIQRTEQGDSAMYLCASSPTSGAVWEQFFGPGTRLTVL.

This clonotype was detected only a few times. The V call is TRBV3-1, the J call TRBJ1-6; D may be TRBD1 (6 bases). CDR1 is LGHDT and CDR2 is YNNKEL in the germline V gene (reference sequence). The CDR3 sequence is 15 residues long. V lost 2 bases and J 6 bases, leaving 11 bases between the germline ends. The CDR3 sequence: CASSQTGHGNSPLHF. The CDR3 coding sequence is TGTGCCAGCAGCCAAACGGGACACGGTAATTCACCCCTCCACTTT.

The CDR3 bases are TGTGCCAGCAGTTACGCCAGGGGAGCGTACGAGCAGTACGTC. As protein: CASSYARGAYEQYV. The V gene is TRBV6-2 or TRBV6-3, the J gene TRBJ2-7, with D possibly TRBD1 on 6 matching bases. Between the trimmed V and J ends, which lost 2 bases and 4 bases, there was a span of 12 bases. Germline V gene sequence: CDR1 MNHEY, CDR2 SVGEGT. The CDR3 is 14 residues long.

This chain uses TRBV7-9 with TRBJ2-2; 7 bases match TRBD1. Germline CDR1 and CDR2: SEHNR and FQNEAQ (reference sequence). With V trimmed by 3 bases and J by 6 bases, 7 bases remained unmatched. The CDR3 spans 15 residues. CDR3 DNA sequence: TGTGCCAGCAGCTTTCGGACAGGTGGCGCCGGGGAGCTGTTTTTT. It is translated as CASSFRTGGAGELFF.

This clonotype was counted between two and nine times. This chain joins TRBV30 and TRBJ2-1; 10 nucleotides agree with TRBD1. V shed 0 bases and J 11 bases; nucleotides not matched to a gene: 7. The CDR3 contains 14 residues. In germline, CDR1 is GTSNPN, CDR2 SVGIG (reference sequence). This chain's CDR3 is CAWSVRRTGGKQFF. In DNA, the CDR3 is TGTGCCTGGAGTGTACGCCGGACAGGGGGTAAGCAGTTCTTC.

The genes are TRBV6-2 or TRBV6-3 and TRBJ2-7, with 9 bases that match TRBD1. V lost 6 bases to trimming and J lost 2 bases; unmatched junction nucleotides: 8. Germline V gene lookup returns CDR1 MNHEY and CDR2 SVGEGT. This CDR3 has 15 residues. The CDR3 coding sequence is TGTGCCAGCAGCCGATCCGGGACAGGGACCTACGAGCAGTACTTC. Amino acids: CASSRSGTGTYEQYF.

The chain uses TRBV11-1 and TRBJ2-7; D is possibly TRBD1 (7 bases). Germline values: CDR1 SGHAT, CDR2 FQDESV (reference sequence). The CDR3 loop spans 19 amino acids. Trimming took 1 base from V and 5 from J, leaving 27 bases between them. CDR3 region: CASSLVDGGHDRVANEQYF. CDR3 nucleotides: TGTGCCAGCAGCTTAGTGGACGGGGGTCACGACAGGGTGGCTAACGAGCAGTACTTC.

This clonotype was picked up a small number of times. The chain recombines TRBV4-1 with TRBJ2-5; TRBD2 aligns across 10 bases. Germline V gene data show CDR1 as MGHRA and CDR2 as YSYEKL. With 1 base clipped from V and 7 bases from J, the junction kept 12 bases outside the gene matches. The CDR3 extends over 17 amino acids. In DNA, the CDR3 is TGCGCCAGCAGCCAAGTCGCTAGCGGGGGACTGCTAGGGACCCAGTACTTC. The encoded protein is CASSQVASGGLLGTQYF.

The sample holds a few counts of this clonotype. The chain carries TRBV6-5 and TRBJ1-4; D gene ambiguous. Deletions cut 0 bases from V and 7 bases from J, with 18 bases between. Germline V gene data show CDR1 as MNHEY and CDR2 as SVGAGI. The CDR3 length is 17 residues. The CDR3 region has the DNA TGTGCCAGCAGTTACTCGGGATTTCGAGATTGGGGTGAAAAACTGTTTTTT. Translating gives CASSYSGFRDWGEKLFF.

V gene TRBV6-1 combines with J gene TRBJ2-2; 8 positions match TRBD1. V gave up 8 bases and J gave up 5 bases; unmatched junction bases: 7. CDR1 MNHNS and CDR2 SASEGT come from the germline V gene. The CDR3 length is 14 residues. The CDR3 reads CASLVDRATGELFF. The CDR3, as DNA: TGTGCCAGCCTGGTGGACAGGGCAACCGGGGAGCTGTTTTTT.

The table lists this clonotype with a few counts. CDR3 sequence: CASSVPGTSGYNEQFF. In DNA form, the CDR3 reads TGTGCCAGCAGCGTCCCCGGGACTAGCGGGTACAATGAGCAGTTCTTC. The gene calls are TRBV7-9 and TRBJ2-1, with 12 nucleotides matching TRBD2. Germline assignment: CDR1 SEHNR and CDR2 FQNEAQ (reference sequence). After removal of 5 bases from V and 4 bases from J, the junction contained 6 bases not matched to a gene. There are 16 residues in the CDR3.

The J gene is TRBJ2-7, the V gene TRBV5-6; 7 bases match TRBD1. V lost 4 bases and J lost 2; bases outside the gene matches: 9. This CDR3 has 15 residues. Looked up from germline, CDR1 is SGHDT and CDR2 is YYEEEE. This CDR3 is CASSPSWDRAYEQYV. The CDR3 DNA reads TGTGCCAGCAGCCCTAGCTGGGACAGAGCCTACGAGCAGTACGTC.

The chain combines TRBV27 with TRBJ2-7; tentatively, D is TRBD1 (6 bases). Looked up from germline, CDR1 is MNHEY and CDR2 is SMNVEV (reference sequence). The V and J ends lost 4 bases and 6 bases respectively, with 16 bases between them. The CDR3 runs to 14 residues. The DNA of the CDR3 is TGTGCCAGCAGTTACAGACAGGTGAACTCCGAGCAGTACTTC. This gives the protein CASSYRQVNSEQYF.

This clonotype was detected only a few times. This chain's CDR3 is CASSYSPGTNTEAFF. For the CDR3, the DNA is TGTGCCAGCAGTTACTCGCCAGGAACGAACACTGAAGCTTTCTTT. The chain couples TRBV6-5 to TRBJ1-1; no clear D. The V gene's germline CDR1 is MNHEY and CDR2 SVGAGI. This CDR3 has 15 amino acids. V lost 0 bases to trimming and J lost 1 base, with 9 bases between them.

CDR3 sequence (DNA): TGTGCCAGCAGTAGCTATTACGAGCAGTACGTC. Its translation is CASSSYYEQYV. The V and J genes are TRBV28 and TRBJ2-7; no clear D gene. Trimming removed 5 bases at V and 4 bases at J, with 6 bases between. CDR1 MDHEN and CDR2 SYDVKM come from the germline V gene. The CDR3 is 11 residues long.

In this sample, this clonotype turned up a few times. The chain recombines TRBV6-5 with TRBJ1-3; D perhaps matches TRBD1 (5 bases). The CDR3 runs to 15 residues. Deletions cut 2 bases from V and 4 bases from J, with 12 bases between. Looked up from germline, CDR1 is MNHEY and CDR2 is SVGAGI. The CDR3 protein is CASSYARRGGNTIYF. CDR3 nucleotide sequence: TGTGCCAGCAGTTACGCCCGCCGGGGCGGAAACACCATATATTTT.

This clonotype was seen a few times. The chain recombines TRBV7-2 with TRBJ2-5, with 7 positions matching TRBD2. This CDR3 is 13 amino acids long. Per the germline V gene, CDR1 is SGHTA and CDR2 is FQGNSA. V was pared by 6 bases and J by 2 bases, with 3 bases of the junction left unmatched. As DNA, the CDR3 is TGTGCCAGCAGGGGGGGGACGCAAGAGACCCAGTACTTC. Its protein product is CASRGGTQETQYF.

In its sample, this clonotype was seen a few times. CDR3 bases: TGTGCCAGCCGTGGGCCCGGCGACTATGGCTACACCTTC. It translates to CASRGPGDYGYTF. The chain joins TRBV12-3 or TRBV12-4 to TRBJ1-2; no reliable D call. Trimming left V 8 bases short and J 3 bases short, with 13 bases between. The CDR3 is 13 residues long.

The chain couples TRBV5-1 to TRBJ2-2, with 8 bases fitting TRBD2. This CDR3 contains 16 residues. With 4 bases clipped from V and 6 bases from J, the junction kept 11 bases outside the gene matches. CDR1 SGHRS and CDR2 YFSETQ come from the germline V gene. The CDR3 here is CASSILTSEGAGELFF. The CDR3 region has the DNA TGCGCCAGCAGCATCCTGACTAGCGAAGGGGCCGGGGAGCTGTTTTTT.

V gene TRBV5-6 combines with J gene TRBJ2-7; D assignment may be TRBD1 or TRBD2 (6 bases each). CDR1 SGHDT and CDR2 YYEEEE come from the germline V gene. V lost 4 bases to trimming and J lost 4 bases, with 18 bases between them. The CDR3 is made up of 15 amino acids. The CDR3, as DNA: TGTGCCAGCAGCGGAGGGTATTACAGGGATTACGAGCAGTACGTC. Amino acids: CASSGGYYRDYEQYV.

This clonotype was observed a few times. CDR3 sequence: CASSRAGVTDTQYF. The CDR3 DNA reads TGTGCCAGCAGCCGTGCGGGGGTTACGGATACGCAGTATTTT. The chain couples TRBV11-3 to TRBJ2-3, with 7 bases fitting TRBD2. Per the germline V gene, CDR1 is SGHNT and CDR2 is YENEEA. The V gene end was trimmed by 5 bases and the J gene end by 6 bases; junction bases not matched to a gene: 8. The CDR3 has 14 amino acids.

This rearrangement joins TRBV27 to TRBJ1-2, with no clear D. From germline, CDR1 is MNHEY and CDR2 SMNVEV (reference sequence). CDR3 length equals 12 residues. V was cut by 0 bases and J by 8 bases, with 7 bases left in between. Written as DNA, the CDR3 is TGTGCCAGCAGTTTATCCGGCCGCGGCTACACCTTC. Translated: CASSLSGRGYTF.

This clonotype was detected a few times. CDR3 sequence: CASRPGQASGNTIYF. CDR3 nucleotide sequence: TGTGCCAGCAGACCCGGACAGGCCTCTGGAAACACCATATATTTT. The V and J genes are TRBV6-1 and TRBJ1-3; TRBD1 matches 7 bases. Trimming removed 6 bases from V and 0 bases from J; junction bases left unmatched: 5. The CDR3 consists of 15 residues. CDR1 and CDR2 from the germline V gene are MNHNS and SASEGT.

The chain joins TRBV4-3 to TRBJ2-1, with TRBD2 matching 10 bases. J lost 6 bases, V lost 4 bases, and 3 bases had no gene match. This CDR3 is 14 amino acids long. Germline V CDR1 and CDR2: LGHNA, YSLEER. CDR3 residues: CASSPSGGGNEQFF. CDR3 nucleotides: TGCGCCAGCAGCCCTAGCGGGGGCGGCAATGAGCAGTTCTTC.